This T cell receptor (beta chain) originates from a study of cytomegalovirus exposure and HLA in healthy donors. The study, taken as a whole, reports: Researchers catalogued about 150 TCR beta chains as cytomegalovirus-associated.

V dropped 7 bases and J dropped 1 base, with 9 bases sitting between them. CDR1 is GTSNPN and CDR2 is SVGIG in the germline V gene (reference sequence). The CDR3 length is 12 residues. Concerning this clone: Its antigen is not identified.

The PCR employed 60 Vbeta primers together with 13 Jbeta primers. TCRdb keeps only in-frame clones here, not all; method: immunoSEQ multiplex PCR. The sample gives tens of thousands of clones, about 78% of which show up once; approximately 9% is in the top ten. The clonotype originates from a woman between 35 and 50 years old in good health and CMV-seropositive. Sequencing used PBMCs. The V gene is TRBV30, the J gene TRBJ2-3; no clear D. This chain's CDR3 is CASVPGTDTQYF. As DNA, the CDR3 is TGTGCCTCCGTGCCAGGCACAGATACGCAGTATTTT. Drawing the rest from reference TRBV30 and TRBJ2-3, the complete variable domain is SQTIHQWPATLVQPVGSPLSLECTVEGTSNPNLYWYRQAAGRGLQLLFYSVGIGQISSEVPQNLSASRPQDRQFILSSKKLLLSDSGFYLCASVPGTDTQYFGPGTRLTVL.